This T cell receptor beta chain derives from a study of cytomegalovirus exposure and HLA in healthy donors. The study ran its PCR with 60 Vbeta and 13 Jbeta primers. Assay used: immunoSEQ multiplex PCR; TCRdb lists only in-frame clones, some missing. The sample holds about 160,000 clones, approximately 78% seen once. The germline CDR1 and CDR2 sequences are SGHTA and FQGNSA. Deletions cut 2 bases from V and 2 bases from J, with 4 bases between. CDR3 size: 13 residues. With regard to this clone: What it binds is unknown. The identical CDR3 is also encoded by other nucleotide sequences in the sample.

Whole-study results and caveats: Most observed TCR sequences were rare, whereas some public TCRs were detected in many donors.

This TCR was sampled from a woman in her 30s in good health and CMV-seropositive. Sequencing was done on a sample of PBMCs. V gene TRBV7-2 combines with J gene TRBJ1-5; D is unresolved. CDR3 in amino acids: CASSLQGNQPQHF. The DNA of the CDR3 is TGTGCCAGCAGCTTACAGGGCAATCAGCCCCAGCATTTT.